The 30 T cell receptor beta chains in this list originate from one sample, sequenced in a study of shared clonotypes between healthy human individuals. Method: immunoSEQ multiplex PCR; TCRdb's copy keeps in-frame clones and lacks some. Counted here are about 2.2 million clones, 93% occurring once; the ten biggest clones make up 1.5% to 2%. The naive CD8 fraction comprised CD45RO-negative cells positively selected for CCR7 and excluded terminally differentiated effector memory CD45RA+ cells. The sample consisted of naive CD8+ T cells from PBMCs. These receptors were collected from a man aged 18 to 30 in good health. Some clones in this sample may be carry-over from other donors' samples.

CDR3: CASSLWVGYEQYF. The CDR3 DNA reads as TGTGCCAGCAGCTTATGGGTCGGTTACGAGCAGTACTTC. The rearrangement uses TRBV5-6 and TRBJ2-7, with no clear D. Per the germline V gene, CDR1 is SGHDT and CDR2 is YYEEEE. The V and J ends lost 2 bases and 4 bases respectively, with 10 bases between them. CDR3 length: 13 amino acids.

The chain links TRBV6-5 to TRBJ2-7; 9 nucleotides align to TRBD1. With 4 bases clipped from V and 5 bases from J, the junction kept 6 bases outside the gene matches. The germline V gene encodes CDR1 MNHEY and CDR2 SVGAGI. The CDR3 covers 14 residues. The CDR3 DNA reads TGTGCCAGCAGTTTTGCGGGACAGGGAAACGAGCAGTACTTC. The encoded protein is CASSFAGQGNEQYF.

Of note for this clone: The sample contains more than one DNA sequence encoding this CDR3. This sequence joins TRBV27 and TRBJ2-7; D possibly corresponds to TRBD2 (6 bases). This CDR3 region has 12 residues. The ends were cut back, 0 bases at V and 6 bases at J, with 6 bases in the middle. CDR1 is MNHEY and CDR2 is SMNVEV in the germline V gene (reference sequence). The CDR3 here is CASSLSGGEQYF. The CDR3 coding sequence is TGTGCCAGCAGTTTATCCGGGGGCGAGCAGTACTTC.

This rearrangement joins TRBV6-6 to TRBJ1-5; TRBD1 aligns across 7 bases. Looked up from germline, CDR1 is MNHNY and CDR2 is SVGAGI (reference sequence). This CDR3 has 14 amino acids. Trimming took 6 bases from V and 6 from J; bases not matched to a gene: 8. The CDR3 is CASSQDRRGQPQHF. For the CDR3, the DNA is TGTGCCAGCAGCCAGGACAGGAGGGGTCAGCCCCAGCATTTT.

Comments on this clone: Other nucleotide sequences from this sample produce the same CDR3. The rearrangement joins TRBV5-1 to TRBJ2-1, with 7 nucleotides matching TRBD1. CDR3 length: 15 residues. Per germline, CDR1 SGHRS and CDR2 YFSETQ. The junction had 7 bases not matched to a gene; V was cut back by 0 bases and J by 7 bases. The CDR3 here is CASSLGQGIRNEQFF. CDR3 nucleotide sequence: TGCGCCAGCAGCTTGGGACAGGGAATACGTAATGAGCAGTTCTTC.

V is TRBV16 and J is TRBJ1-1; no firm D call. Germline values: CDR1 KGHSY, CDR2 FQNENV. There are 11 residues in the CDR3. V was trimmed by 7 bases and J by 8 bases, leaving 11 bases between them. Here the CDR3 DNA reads TGTGCCAGCACCCCGGGCCCCGAAGCTTTCTTT. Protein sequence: CASTPGPEAFF.

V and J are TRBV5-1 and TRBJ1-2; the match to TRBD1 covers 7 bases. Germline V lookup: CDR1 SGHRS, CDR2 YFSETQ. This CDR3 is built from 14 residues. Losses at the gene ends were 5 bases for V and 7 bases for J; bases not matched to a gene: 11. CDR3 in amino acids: CASRNGDRDTGYTF. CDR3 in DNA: TGCGCCAGCAGGAACGGTGACAGGGACACTGGCTACACCTTC.

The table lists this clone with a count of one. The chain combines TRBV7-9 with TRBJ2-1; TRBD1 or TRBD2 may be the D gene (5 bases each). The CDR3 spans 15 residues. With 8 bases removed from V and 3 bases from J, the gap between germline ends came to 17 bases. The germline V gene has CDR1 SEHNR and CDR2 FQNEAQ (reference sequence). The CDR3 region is CASLFPGRHYNEQFF. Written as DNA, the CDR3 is TGTGCCAGCCTCTTCCCGGGACGGCACTACAATGAGCAGTTCTTC.

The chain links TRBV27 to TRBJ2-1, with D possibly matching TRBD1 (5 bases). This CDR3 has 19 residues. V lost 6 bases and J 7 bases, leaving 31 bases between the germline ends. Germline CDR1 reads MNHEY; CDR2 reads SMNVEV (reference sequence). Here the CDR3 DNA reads TGTGCCAGCAGCGCTCAGAATCGGACATCTGGGGTAATACTTAATGAGCAGTTCTTC. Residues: CASSAQNRTSGVILNEQFF.

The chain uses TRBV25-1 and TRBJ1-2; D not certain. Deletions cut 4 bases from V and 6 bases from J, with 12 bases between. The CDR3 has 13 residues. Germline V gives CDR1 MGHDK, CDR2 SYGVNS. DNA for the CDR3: TGTGCCAGCAGTGGGCCCCGGGATGATGGCTACACCTTC. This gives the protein CASSGPRDDGYTF.

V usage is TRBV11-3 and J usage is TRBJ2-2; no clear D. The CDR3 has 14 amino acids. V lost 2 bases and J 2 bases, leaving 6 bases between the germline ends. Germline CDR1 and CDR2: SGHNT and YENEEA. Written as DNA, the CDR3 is TGTGCCAGCAGCTTATCCGTTAACACCGGGGAGCTGTTTTTT. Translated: CASSLSVNTGELFF.

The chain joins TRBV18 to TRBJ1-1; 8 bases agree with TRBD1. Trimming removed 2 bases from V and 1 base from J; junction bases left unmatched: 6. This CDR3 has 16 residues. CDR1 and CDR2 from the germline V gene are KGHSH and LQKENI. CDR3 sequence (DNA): TGTGCCAGCTCACCAGACAGGGGTATGAAGAACACTGAAGCTTTCTTT. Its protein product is CASSPDRGMKNTEAFF.

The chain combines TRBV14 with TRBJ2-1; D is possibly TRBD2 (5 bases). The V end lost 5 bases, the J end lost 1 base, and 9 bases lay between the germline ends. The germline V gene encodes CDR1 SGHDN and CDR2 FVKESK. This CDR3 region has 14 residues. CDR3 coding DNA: TGTGCCAGCAGCTACCGGGATTCCTACAATGAGCAGTTCTTC. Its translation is CASSYRDSYNEQFF.

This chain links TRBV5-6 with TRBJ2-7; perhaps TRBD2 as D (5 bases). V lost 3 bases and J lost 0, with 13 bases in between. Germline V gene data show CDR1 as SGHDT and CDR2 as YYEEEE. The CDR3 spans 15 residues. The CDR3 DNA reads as TGTGCCAGCAGCTCCTACCCTAGCTACTCCTACGAGCAGTACTTC. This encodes CASSSYPSYSYEQYF.

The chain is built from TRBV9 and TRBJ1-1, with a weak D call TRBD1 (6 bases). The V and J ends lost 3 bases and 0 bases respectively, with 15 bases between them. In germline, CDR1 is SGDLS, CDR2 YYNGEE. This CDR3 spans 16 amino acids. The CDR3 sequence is CASSGRTDLMNTEAFF. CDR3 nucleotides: TGTGCCAGCAGCGGGAGGACAGATCTCATGAACACTGAAGCTTTCTTT.

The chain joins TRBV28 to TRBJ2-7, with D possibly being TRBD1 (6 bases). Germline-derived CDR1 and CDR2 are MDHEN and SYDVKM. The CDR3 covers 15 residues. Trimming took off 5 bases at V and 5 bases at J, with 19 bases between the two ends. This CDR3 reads CASSLFGGGPDEQYF. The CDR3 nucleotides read TGTGCCAGCAGTCTATTTGGGGGCGGGCCAGACGAGCAGTACTTC.

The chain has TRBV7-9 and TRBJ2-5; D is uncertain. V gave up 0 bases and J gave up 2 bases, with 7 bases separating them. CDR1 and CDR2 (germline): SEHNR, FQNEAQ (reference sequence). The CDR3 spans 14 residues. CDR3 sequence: CASSLAYLQETQYF. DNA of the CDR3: TGTGCCAGCAGCTTAGCTTACCTTCAAGAGACCCAGTACTTC.

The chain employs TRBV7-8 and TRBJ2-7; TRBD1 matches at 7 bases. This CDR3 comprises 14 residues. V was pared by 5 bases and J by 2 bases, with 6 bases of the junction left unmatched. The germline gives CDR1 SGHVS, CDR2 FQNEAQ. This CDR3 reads CASSLRDSTYEQYF. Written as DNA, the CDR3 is TGTGCCAGCAGCCTCCGGGACAGTACCTACGAGCAGTACTTC.

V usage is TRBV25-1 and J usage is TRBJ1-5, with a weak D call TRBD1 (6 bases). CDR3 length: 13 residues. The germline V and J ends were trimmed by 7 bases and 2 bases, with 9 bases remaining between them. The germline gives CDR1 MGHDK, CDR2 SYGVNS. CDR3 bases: TGTGCCAGCACCAGGGGTCGCAATCAGCCCCAGCATTTT. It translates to CASTRGRNQPQHF.

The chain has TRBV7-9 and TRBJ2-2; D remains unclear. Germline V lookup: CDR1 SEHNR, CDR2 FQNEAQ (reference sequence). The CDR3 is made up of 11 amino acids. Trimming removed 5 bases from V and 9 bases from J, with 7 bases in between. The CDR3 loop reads CASSPPRELFF. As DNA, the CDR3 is TGTGCCAGCAGCCCCCCCCGGGAGCTGTTTTTT.

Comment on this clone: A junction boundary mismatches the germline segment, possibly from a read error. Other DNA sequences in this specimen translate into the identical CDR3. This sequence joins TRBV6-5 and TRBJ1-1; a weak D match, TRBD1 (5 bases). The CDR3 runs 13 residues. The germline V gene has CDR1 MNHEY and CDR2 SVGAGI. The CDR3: CASSYSEGTEAFF. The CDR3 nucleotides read TGTGCCAGCAGTTACTCGGAGGGGACTGAGGCTTTCTTT.

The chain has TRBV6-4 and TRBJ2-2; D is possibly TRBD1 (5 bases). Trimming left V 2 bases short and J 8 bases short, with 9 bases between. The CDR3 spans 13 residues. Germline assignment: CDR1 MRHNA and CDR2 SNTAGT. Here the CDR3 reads CASSDGRAGELFF. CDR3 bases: TGTGCCAGCAGTGACGGCAGGGCAGGGGAGCTGTTTTTT.

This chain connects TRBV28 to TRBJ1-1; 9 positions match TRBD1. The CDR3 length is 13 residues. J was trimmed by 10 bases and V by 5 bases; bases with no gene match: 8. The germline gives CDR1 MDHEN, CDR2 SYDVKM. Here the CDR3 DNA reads TGTGCCAGCAGTATCGGACAGGGGAGCGGAGCTTTCTTT. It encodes CASSIGQGSGAFF.

This CDR3 reads CASSQELEVMGQYF. CDR3 nucleotides: TGCGCCAGCAGCCAAGAGTTGGAGGTTATGGGGCAGTACTTC. The J gene is TRBJ2-7, the V gene TRBV4-1; a weak D match, TRBD2 (5 bases). Per germline, CDR1 MGHRA and CDR2 YSYEKL. The CDR3 runs 14 residues. Deletions cut 0 bases from V and 9 bases from J, with 15 bases between.

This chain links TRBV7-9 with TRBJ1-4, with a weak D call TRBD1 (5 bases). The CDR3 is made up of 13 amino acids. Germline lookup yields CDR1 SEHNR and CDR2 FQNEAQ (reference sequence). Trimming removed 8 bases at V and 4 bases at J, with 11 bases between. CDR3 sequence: CASGTDSNEKLFF. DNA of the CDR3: TGTGCCAGCGGCACTGACAGTAATGAAAAACTGTTTTTT.

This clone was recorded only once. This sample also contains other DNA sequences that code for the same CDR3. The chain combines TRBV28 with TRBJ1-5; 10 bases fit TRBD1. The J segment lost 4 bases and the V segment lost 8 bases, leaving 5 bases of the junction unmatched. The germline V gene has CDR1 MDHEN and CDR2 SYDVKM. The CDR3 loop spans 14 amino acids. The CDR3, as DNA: TGTGCCAGCGCAAGGGACAGGGGTAATCAGCCCCAGCATTTT. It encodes CASARDRGNQPQHF.

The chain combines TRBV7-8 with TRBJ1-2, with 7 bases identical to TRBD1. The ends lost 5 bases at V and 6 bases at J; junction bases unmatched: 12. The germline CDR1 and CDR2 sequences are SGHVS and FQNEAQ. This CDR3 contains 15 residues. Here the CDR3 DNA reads TGTGCCAGCAGCCAGGGAAAGACAGGGTATGATGGCTACACCTTC. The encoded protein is CASSQGKTGYDGYTF.

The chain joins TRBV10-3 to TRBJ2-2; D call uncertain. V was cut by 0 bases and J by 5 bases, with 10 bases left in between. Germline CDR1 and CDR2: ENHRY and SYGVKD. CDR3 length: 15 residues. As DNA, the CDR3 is TGTGCCATCAGTGAGTCCGGAGTACGGACCGGGGAGCTGTTTTTT. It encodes CAISESGVRTGELFF.

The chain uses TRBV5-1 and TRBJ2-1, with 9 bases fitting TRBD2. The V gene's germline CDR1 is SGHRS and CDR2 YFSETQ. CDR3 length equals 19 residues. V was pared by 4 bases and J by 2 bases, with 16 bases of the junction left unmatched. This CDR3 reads CASSPPRVSGRSPYNEQFF. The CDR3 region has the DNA TGCGCCAGCAGCCCGCCGAGGGTTAGCGGGAGAAGCCCCTACAATGAGCAGTTCTTC.

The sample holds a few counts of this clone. In DNA, the CDR3 is TGTGCCAGCAGTGACCAGCAGCGGGAGCAGTACTTC. Residues: CASSDQQREQYF. J is TRBJ2-7 and V is TRBV2; a possible D gene is TRBD2 (5 bases). Looked up from germline, CDR1 is SNHLY and CDR2 is FYNNEI. Trimming took off 3 bases at V and 7 bases at J, with 10 bases between the two ends. The CDR3 has 12 amino acids.